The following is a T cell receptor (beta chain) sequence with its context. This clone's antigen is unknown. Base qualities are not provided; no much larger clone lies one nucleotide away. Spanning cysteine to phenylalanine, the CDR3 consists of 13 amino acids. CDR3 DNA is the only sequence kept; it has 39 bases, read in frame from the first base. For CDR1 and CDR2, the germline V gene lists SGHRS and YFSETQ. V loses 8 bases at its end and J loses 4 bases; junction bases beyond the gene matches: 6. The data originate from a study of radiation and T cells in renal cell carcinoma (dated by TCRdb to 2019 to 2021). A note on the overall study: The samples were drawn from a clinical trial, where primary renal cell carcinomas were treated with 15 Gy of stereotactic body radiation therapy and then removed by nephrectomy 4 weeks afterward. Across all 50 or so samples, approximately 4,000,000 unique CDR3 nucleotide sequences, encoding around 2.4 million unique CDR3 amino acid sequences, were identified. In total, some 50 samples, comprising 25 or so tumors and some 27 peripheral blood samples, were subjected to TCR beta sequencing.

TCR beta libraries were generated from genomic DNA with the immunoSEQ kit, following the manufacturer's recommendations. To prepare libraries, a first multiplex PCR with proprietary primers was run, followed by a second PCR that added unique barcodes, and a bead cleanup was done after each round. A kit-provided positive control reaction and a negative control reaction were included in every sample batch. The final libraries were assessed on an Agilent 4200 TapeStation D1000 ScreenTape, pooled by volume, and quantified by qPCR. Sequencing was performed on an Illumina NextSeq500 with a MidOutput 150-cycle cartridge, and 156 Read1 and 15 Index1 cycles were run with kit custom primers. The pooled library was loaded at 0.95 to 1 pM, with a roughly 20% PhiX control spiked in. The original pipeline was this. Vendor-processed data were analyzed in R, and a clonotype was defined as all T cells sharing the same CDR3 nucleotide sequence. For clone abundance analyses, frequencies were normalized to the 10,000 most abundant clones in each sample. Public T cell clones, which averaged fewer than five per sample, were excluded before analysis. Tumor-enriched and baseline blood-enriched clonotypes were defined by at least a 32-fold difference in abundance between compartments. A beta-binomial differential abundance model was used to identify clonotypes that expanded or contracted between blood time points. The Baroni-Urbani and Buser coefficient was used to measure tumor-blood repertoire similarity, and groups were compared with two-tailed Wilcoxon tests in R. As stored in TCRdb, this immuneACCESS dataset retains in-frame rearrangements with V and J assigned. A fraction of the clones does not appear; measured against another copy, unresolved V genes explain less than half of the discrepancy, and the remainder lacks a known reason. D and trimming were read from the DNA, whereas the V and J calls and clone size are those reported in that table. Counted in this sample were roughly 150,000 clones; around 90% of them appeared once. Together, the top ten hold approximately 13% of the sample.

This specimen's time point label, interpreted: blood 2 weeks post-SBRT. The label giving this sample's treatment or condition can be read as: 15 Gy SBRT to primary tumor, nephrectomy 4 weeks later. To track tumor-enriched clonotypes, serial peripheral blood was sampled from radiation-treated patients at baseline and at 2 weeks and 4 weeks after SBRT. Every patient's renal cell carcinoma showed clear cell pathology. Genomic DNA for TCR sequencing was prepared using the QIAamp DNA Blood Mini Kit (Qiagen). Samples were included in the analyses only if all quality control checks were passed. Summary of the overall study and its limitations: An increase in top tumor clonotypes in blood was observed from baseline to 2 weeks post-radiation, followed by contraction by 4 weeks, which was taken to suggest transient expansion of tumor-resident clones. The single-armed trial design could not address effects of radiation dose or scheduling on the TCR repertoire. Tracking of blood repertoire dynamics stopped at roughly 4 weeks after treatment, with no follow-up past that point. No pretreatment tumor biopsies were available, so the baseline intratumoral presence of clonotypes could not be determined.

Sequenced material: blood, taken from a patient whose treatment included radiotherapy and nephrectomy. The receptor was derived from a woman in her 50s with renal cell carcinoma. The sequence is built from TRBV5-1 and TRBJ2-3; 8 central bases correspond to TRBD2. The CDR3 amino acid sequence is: CASRGLVADTQYF. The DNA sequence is TGCGCCAGTCGGGGACTAGTCGCAGATACGCAGTATTTT.